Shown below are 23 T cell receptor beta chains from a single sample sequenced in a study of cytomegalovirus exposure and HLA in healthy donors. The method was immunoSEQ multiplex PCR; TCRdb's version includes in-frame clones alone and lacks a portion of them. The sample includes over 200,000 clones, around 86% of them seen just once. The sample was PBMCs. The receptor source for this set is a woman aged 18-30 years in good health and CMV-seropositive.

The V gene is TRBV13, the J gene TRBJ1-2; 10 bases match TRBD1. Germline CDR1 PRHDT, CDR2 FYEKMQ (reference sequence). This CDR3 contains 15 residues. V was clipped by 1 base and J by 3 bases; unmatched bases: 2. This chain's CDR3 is CASSLADRGHYGYTF. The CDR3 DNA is TGTGCCAGCAGCTTAGCAGACAGGGGGCACTATGGCTACACCTTC. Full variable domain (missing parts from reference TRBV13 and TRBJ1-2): AAGVIQSPRHLIKEKRETATLKCYPIPRHDTVYWYQQGPGQDPQFLISFYEKMQSDKGSIPDRFSAQQFSDYHSELNMSSLELGDSALYFCASSLADRGHYGYTFGSGTRLTVV.

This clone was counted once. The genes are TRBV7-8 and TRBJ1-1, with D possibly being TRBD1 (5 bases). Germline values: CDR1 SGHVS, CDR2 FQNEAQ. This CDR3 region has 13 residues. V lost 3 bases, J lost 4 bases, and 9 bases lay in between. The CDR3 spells CASSFRVGTEAFF. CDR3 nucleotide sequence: TGTGCCAGCAGCTTCAGGGTCGGCACTGAAGCTTTCTTT.

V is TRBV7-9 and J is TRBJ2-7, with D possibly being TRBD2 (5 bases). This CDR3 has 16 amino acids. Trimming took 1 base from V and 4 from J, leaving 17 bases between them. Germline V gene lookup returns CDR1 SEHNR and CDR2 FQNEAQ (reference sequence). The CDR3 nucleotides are TGTGCCAGCAGCTTAGTTTCGGGATTGTTGGTTTACGAGCAGTACTTC. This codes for CASSLVSGLLVYEQYF.

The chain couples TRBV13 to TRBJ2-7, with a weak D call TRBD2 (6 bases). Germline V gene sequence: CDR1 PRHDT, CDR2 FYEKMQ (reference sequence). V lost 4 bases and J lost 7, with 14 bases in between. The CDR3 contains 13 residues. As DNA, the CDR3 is TGTGCCAGCAGCTGTGGGACTGATTTTGAGCAGTACTTC. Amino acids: CASSCGTDFEQYF.

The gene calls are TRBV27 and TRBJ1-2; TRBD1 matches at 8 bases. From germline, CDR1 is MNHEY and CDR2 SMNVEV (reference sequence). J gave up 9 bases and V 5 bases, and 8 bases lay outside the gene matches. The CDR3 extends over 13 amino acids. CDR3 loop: CASSRSWTGSYTF. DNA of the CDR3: TGTGCCAGCAGTCGCTCCTGGACAGGGAGCTACACCTTC.

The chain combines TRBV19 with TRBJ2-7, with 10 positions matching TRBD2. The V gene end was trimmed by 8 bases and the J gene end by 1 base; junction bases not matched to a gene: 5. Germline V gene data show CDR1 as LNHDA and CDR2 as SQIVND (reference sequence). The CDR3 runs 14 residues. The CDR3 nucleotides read TGTGCCAGTCAGATGACTAGCGGGTCCTACGAGCAGTACTTC. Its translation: CASQMTSGSYEQYF.

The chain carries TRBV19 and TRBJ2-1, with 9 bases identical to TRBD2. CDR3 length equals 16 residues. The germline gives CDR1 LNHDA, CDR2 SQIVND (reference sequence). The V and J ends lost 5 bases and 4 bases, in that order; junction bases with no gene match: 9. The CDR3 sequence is CASSPIAGVGYNEQFF. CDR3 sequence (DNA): TGTGCCAGTAGTCCCATAGCGGGAGTGGGATACAATGAGCAGTTCTTC.

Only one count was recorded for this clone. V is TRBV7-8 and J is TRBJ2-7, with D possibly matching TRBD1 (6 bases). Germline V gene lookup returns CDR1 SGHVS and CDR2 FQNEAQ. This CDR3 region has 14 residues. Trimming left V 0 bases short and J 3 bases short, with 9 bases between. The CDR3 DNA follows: TGTGCCAGCAGCTTAGCGGGGGCAGACTACGAGCAGTACTTC. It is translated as CASSLAGADYEQYF.

CDR3 residues: CATRPGQRQPQHF. The CDR3 DNA reads TGTGCCACAAGGCCGGGACAGCGTCAGCCCCAGCATTTT. The gene calls are TRBV19 and TRBJ1-5, with 7 nucleotides matching TRBD1. CDR3 length: 13 residues. Germline-derived CDR1 and CDR2 are LNHDA and SQIVND (reference sequence). Trimming cost V 10 bases and J 6 bases; bases outside gene matches: 9. Together with reference TRBV19 and TRBJ1-5, the CDR3 gives the full variable domain: DGGITQSPKYLFRKEGQNVTLSCEQNLNHDAMYWYRQDPGQGLRLIYYSQIVNDFQKGDIAEGYSVSREKKESFPLTVTSAQKNPTAFYLCATRPGQRQPQHFGDGTRLSIL.

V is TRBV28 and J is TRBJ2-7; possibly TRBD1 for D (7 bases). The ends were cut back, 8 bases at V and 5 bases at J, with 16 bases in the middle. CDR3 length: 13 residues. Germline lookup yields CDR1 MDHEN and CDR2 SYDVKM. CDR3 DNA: TGTGCCAGCTCAGGGGGGAGCGGCGACGAGCAGTACTTC. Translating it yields CASSGGSGDEQYF.

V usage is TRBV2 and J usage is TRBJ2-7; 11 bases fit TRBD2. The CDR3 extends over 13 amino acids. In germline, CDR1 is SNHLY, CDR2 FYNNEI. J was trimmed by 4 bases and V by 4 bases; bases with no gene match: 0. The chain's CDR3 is CASSGTSGYEQYF. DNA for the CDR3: TGTGCCAGCAGTGGGACTAGCGGGTACGAGCAGTACTTC.

The CDR3 protein is CASSSRTTDTGELFF. CDR3 nucleotide sequence: TGTGCCAGCAGCTCACGGACTACTGACACCGGGGAGCTGTTTTTT. V usage is TRBV5-4 and J usage is TRBJ2-2; TRBD2 is a possible D gene (6 bases). The CDR3 loop spans 15 amino acids. V was cut by 3 bases and J by 3 bases, with 12 bases left in between. Germline-derived CDR1 and CDR2 are SGHNT and YYREEE (reference sequence).

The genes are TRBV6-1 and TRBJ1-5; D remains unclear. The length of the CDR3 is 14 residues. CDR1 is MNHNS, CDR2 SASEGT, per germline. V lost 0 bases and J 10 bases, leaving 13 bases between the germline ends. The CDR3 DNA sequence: TGTGCCAGCAGTGAAGCGCTAAGAGTCACTCCCCAGCATTTT. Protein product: CASSEALRVTPQHF.

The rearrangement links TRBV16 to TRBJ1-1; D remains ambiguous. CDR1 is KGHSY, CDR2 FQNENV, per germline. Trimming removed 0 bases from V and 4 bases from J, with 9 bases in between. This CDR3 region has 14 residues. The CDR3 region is CASSQSTVGTEAFF. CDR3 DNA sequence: TGTGCCAGCAGCCAATCCACAGTGGGCACTGAAGCTTTCTTT.

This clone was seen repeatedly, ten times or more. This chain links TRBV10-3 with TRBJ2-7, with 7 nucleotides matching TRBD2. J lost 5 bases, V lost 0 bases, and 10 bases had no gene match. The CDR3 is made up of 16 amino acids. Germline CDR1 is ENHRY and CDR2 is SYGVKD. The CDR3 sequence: CAISESKGGRSHEQYF. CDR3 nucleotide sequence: TGTGCCATCAGTGAGTCGAAAGGCGGGAGATCCCACGAGCAGTACTTC.

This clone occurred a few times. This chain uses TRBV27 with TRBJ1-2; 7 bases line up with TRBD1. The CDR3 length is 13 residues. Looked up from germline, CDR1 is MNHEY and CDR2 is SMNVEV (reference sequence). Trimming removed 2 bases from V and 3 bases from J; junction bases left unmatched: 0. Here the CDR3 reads CASSLQGDYGYTF. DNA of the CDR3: TGTGCCAGCAGTTTACAGGGGGACTATGGCTACACCTTC.

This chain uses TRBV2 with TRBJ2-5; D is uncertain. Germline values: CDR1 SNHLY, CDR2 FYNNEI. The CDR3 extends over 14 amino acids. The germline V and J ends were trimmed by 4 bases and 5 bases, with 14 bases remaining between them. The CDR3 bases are TGTGCCAGCAGTGCGGCGGCCGCGAGGGAGACCCAGTACTTC. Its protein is CASSAAAARETQYF.

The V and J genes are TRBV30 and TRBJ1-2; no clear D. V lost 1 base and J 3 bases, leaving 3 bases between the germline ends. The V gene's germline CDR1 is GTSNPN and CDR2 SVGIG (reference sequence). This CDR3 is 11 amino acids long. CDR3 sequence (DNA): TGTGCCTGGAGTGCAGACTATGGCTACACCTTC. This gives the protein CAWSADYGYTF.

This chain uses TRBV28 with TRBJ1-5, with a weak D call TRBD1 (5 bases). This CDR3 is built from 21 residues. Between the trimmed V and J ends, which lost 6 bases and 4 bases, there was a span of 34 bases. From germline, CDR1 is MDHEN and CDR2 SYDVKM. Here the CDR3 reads CASSSRGRHVGGFHPNQPQHF. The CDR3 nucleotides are TGTGCCAGCAGCAGTAGGGGAAGACACGTCGGCGGATTCCACCCAAATCAGCCCCAGCATTTT.

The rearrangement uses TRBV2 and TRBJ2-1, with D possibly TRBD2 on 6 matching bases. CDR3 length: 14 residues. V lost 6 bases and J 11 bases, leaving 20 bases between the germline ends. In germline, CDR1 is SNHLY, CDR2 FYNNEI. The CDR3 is CASSPLRDSGKQFF. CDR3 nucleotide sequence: TGTGCCAGCAGCCCGCTCCGGGACTCGGGGAAGCAGTTCTTC.

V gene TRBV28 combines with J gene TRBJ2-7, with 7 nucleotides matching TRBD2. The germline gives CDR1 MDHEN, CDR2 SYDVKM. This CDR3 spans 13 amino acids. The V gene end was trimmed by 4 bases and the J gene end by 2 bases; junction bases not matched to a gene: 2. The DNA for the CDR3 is TGTGCCAGCAGTTGGGCGGGGGCCTACGAGCAGTACTTC. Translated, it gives CASSWAGAYEQYF.

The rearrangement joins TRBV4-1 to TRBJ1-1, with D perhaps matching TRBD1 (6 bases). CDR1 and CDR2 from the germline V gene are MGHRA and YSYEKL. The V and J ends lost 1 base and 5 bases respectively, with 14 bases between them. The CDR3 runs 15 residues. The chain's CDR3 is CASSQVEGQGTEAFF. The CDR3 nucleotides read TGCGCCAGCAGCCAAGTGGAAGGGCAGGGGACTGAAGCTTTCTTT.

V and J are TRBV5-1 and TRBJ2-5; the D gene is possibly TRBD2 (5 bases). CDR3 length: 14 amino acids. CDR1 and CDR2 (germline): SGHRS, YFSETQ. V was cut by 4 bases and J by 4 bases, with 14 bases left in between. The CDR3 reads CASSTSLAGETQYF. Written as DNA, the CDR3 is TGCGCCAGCAGCACCTCACTCGCGGGAGAGACCCAGTACTTC.